The 31 T cell receptor beta chains below were found in one sample sequenced in a study of T cell responses to AZD1222 COVID-19 vaccine. Only in-frame clones appear in the TCRdb table, and some are missing; sequencing was by immunoSEQ multiplex PCR. The table shows more than 95,000 clones, with 86% occurring only once. Sequenced here: peripheral blood, sampled 28 days after the second dose of the MenACWY control vaccine. Every receptor here comes from an adult who received the MenACWY meningococcal vaccine as a control.

The rearrangement uses TRBV6-1 and TRBJ2-7, with D possibly TRBD1 on 6 matching bases. CDR1 is MNHNS, CDR2 SASEGT, per germline. CDR3 length: 16 residues. V lost 0 bases, J lost 3 bases, and 15 bases lay in between. CDR3 residues: CASSEALGRGDYEQYF. DNA of the CDR3: TGTGCCAGCAGTGAAGCTTTGGGCAGGGGCGACTACGAGCAGTACTTC.

The chain has TRBV18 and TRBJ2-1; tentative D call: TRBD2 (6 bases). The CDR3 runs 13 residues. Looked up from germline, CDR1 is KGHSH and CDR2 is LQKENI. V was cut by 1 base and J by 10 bases, with 11 bases left in between. The CDR3: CASSPLSEGEQFF. The CDR3 DNA reads as TGTGCCAGCTCACCACTATCGGAGGGGGAGCAGTTCTTC. Together with reference TRBV18 and TRBJ2-1, the CDR3 gives the full variable domain: NAGVMQNPRHLVRRRGQEARLRCSPMKGHSHVYWYRQLPEEGLKFMVYLQKENIIDESGMPKERFSAEFPKEGPSILRIQQVVRGDSAAYFCASSPLSEGEQFFGPGTRLTVL.

The chain carries TRBV28 and TRBJ1-1; no definite D call. The germline gives CDR1 MDHEN, CDR2 SYDVKM. The V gene lost 5 bases and the J gene lost 10 bases, with 14 bases spanning the gap. CDR3 length equals 12 residues. The CDR3 spells CASSPGPYRAFF. Here the CDR3 DNA reads TGTGCCAGCAGTCCCGGGCCGTATCGAGCTTTCTTT.

V is TRBV5-1 and J is TRBJ2-3; a possible D gene is TRBD2 (6 bases). The V gene lost 0 bases and the J gene lost 0 bases, with 8 bases spanning the gap. The CDR3 contains 15 residues. Germline CDR1 SGHRS, CDR2 YFSETQ. CDR3 bases: TGCGCCAGCAGCTTGGTTAGCGGTAGCACAGATACGCAGTATTTT. It is translated as CASSLVSGSTDTQYF.

The chain combines TRBV7-2 with TRBJ2-7; 12 bases are a match to TRBD1. V shed 7 bases and J 7 bases; nucleotides not matched to a gene: 8. The CDR3 sequence is 14 residues long. Germline CDR1 SGHTA, CDR2 FQGNSA. The CDR3: CASTPGQGAREQYF. The DNA for the CDR3 is TGTGCCAGCACTCCGGGACAGGGGGCGCGGGAGCAGTACTTC.

V and J are TRBV2 and TRBJ1-1; 8 bases match TRBD1. The CDR3 is made up of 15 amino acids. V shed 0 bases, J shed 8 bases, and the junction held 8 bases outside the gene matches. Germline-derived CDR1 and CDR2 are SNHLY and FYNNEI. CDR3 nucleotide sequence: TGTGCCAGCAGTGAAGCGCAGGGGGCGCGATCGGAAGCTTTCTTT. Translated: CASSEAQGARSEAFF.

The J gene is TRBJ2-3, the V gene TRBV30; weak D call: TRBD2 (5 bases). There are 15 residues in the CDR3. From germline, CDR1 is GTSNPN and CDR2 SVGIG (reference sequence). V was trimmed by 0 bases and J by 5 bases, leaving 15 bases between them. CDR3 in amino acids: CAWSVRGGRKDTQYF. The CDR3 coding sequence is TGTGCCTGGAGTGTACGAGGCGGGCGGAAAGATACGCAGTATTTT.

The J gene is TRBJ2-3, the V gene TRBV7-2, with 7 bases aligning to TRBD2. CDR3 length: 17 residues. V was clipped by 5 bases and J by 1 base; unmatched bases: 12. Germline V lookup: CDR1 SGHTA, CDR2 FQGNSA. The CDR3 region has the DNA TGTGCCAGCAGCATGCGGAAGCGGGGCGGTGGCACAGATACGCAGTATTTT. This translates into CASSMRKRGGGTDTQYF.

The chain is built from TRBV6-2 or TRBV6-3 and TRBJ1-5; no clear D. Trimming shortened V by 6 bases and J by 2 bases, and 26 bases separated the two germline ends. The germline gives CDR1 MNHEY, CDR2 SVGEGT. The CDR3 totals 19 residues. CDR3 sequence reads: CASSPTDRRVLGGNQPQHF. The CDR3 DNA sequence: TGTGCCAGCAGCCCAACCGATCGACGGGTGCTCGGTGGCAATCAGCCCCAGCATTTT.

The chain employs TRBV7-8 and TRBJ1-2; the D gene is possibly TRBD1 (6 bases). V dropped 2 bases and J dropped 7 bases, with 14 bases sitting between them. CDR3 length equals 14 residues. Germline V gene lookup returns CDR1 SGHVS and CDR2 FQNEAQ. The CDR3 region is CASSLTGADRGYTF. CDR3 nucleotides: TGTGCCAGCAGCTTAACGGGGGCTGATCGTGGCTACACCTTC. Full variable domain (rest looked up from reference TRBV7-8 and TRBJ1-2): GAGVSQSPRYKVAKRGQDVALRCDPISGHVSLFWYQQALGQGPEFLTYFQNEAQLDKSGLPSDRFFAERPEGSVSTLKIQRTQQEDSAVYLCASSLTGADRGYTFGSGTRLTVV.

This chain joins TRBV5-4 and TRBJ2-5; 8 nucleotides line up with TRBD2. The CDR3 is 16 residues long. Trimming at V came to 4 bases and at J to 2 bases, leaving 10 bases not matched to a gene. From germline, CDR1 is SGHNT and CDR2 YYREEE (reference sequence). Here the CDR3 DNA reads TGTGCCAGCAGCCCCCACGTAGCGGGGCCTCAAGAGACCCAGTACTTC. Translation gives CASSPHVAGPQETQYF.

This rearrangement joins TRBV5-6 to TRBJ2-7, with a weak D call TRBD2 (5 bases). V lost 0 bases, J lost 6 bases, and 10 bases lay in between. The CDR3 is 13 residues long. Germline values: CDR1 SGHDT, CDR2 YYEEEE. As DNA, the CDR3 is TGTGCCAGCAGCTTGGCCGGGGTCGCCGAGCAGTACTTC. Translated, it gives CASSLAGVAEQYF.

This chain links TRBV5-1 with TRBJ2-7, with TRBD1 as a possible D gene (6 bases). The germline V gene encodes CDR1 SGHRS and CDR2 YFSETQ. V shed 4 bases and J shed 1 base, with 9 bases lying between them. The CDR3 has 13 amino acids. This CDR3 reads CASSADSSYEQYF. The CDR3 DNA sequence: TGCGCCAGCAGCGCGGACAGTTCCTACGAGCAGTACTTC.

The chain joins TRBV11-2 to TRBJ2-7; D perhaps matches TRBD2 (6 bases). V was trimmed by 3 bases and J by 1 base, leaving 13 bases between them. The germline CDR1 and CDR2 sequences are SGHAT and FQNNGV. This CDR3 has 15 amino acids. The DNA for the CDR3 is TGTGCCAGCAGCTTCTTGGACGGGAGATCCTACGAGCAGTACTTC. Residues: CASSFLDGRSYEQYF.

There are a few counts of this clone. The chain links TRBV12-3 or TRBV12-4 to TRBJ2-7; a weak D match, TRBD2 (5 bases). The V end lost 5 bases, the J end lost 6 bases, and 11 bases lay between the germline ends. There are 12 residues in the CDR3. The CDR3 sequence is CASSLSGFEQYF. The CDR3 DNA reads TGTGCCAGCAGTCTGTCGGGGTTCGAGCAGTACTTC.

This sequence joins TRBV4-2 and TRBJ2-6; a weak D match, TRBD2 (5 bases). The CDR3 extends over 19 amino acids. V was trimmed by 4 bases and J by 2 bases, leaving 21 bases between them. CDR1 LGHNA and CDR2 YNFKEQ come from the germline V gene. CDR3 sequence: CASSLHTPSGRAGANVLTF. As DNA, the CDR3 is TGTGCCAGCAGCCTTCACACCCCCTCGGGGAGAGCTGGGGCCAACGTCCTGACTTTC.

The rearrangement joins TRBV5-1 to TRBJ2-1; TRBD2 agrees at 13 bases. The CDR3 is 14 residues long. The germline V gene has CDR1 SGHRS and CDR2 YFSETQ. Losses at the gene ends were 6 bases for V and 11 bases for J; bases not matched to a gene: 8. The CDR3 sequence is CASKVTSGGIKQFF. As DNA, the CDR3 is TGCGCCAGCAAGGTGACTAGCGGGGGGATTAAGCAGTTCTTC.

V usage is TRBV2 and J usage is TRBJ2-2; possibly TRBD1 for D (5 bases). V was cut by 7 bases and J by 0 bases, with 12 bases left in between. Looked up from germline, CDR1 is SNHLY and CDR2 is FYNNEI. This CDR3 spans 15 amino acids. Here the CDR3 reads CASKGASTNTGELFF. The CDR3 bases are TGTGCCAGCAAAGGGGCATCAACGAACACCGGGGAGCTGTTTTTT. The full variable domain, completed using reference TRBV2 and TRBJ2-2, is EPEVTQTPSHQVTQMGQEVILRCVPISNHLYFYWYRQILGQKVEFLVSFYNNEISEKSEIFDDQFSVERPDGSNFTLKIRSTKLEDSAMYFCASKGASTNTGELFFGEGSRLTVL.

CDR3 region: CASSLVGQSFYEQYF. In nucleotides, the CDR3 is TGCGCCAGCAGCTTGGTAGGGCAGAGCTTCTACGAGCAGTACTTC. The chain has TRBV5-1 and TRBJ2-7; D not certain. V was pared by 0 bases and J by 3 bases, with 13 bases between. This CDR3 is built from 15 residues. Germline loops: CDR1 SGHRS, CDR2 YFSETQ.

The chain employs TRBV29-1 and TRBJ2-7; D may be TRBD1 or TRBD2 (5 bases each). The germline V and J ends were trimmed by 2 bases and 0 bases, with 8 bases remaining between them. The CDR3 has 13 amino acids. Germline V gene sequence: CDR1 SQVTM, CDR2 ANQGSEA. CDR3 in amino acids: CSVELGVSYEQYF. The CDR3 nucleotides are TGCAGCGTTGAATTGGGGGTCTCCTACGAGCAGTACTTC.

Here the CDR3 DNA reads TGTGCCAGCAGTTCGATTGACGAGCAGTACTTC. Its translation is CASSSIDEQYF. The chain combines TRBV12-3 or TRBV12-4 with TRBJ2-7; no clear D. The CDR3 sequence is 11 residues long. The V end was cut by 4 bases, the J end by 5 bases, with 6 bases between.

The chain has TRBV11-2 and TRBJ1-2; D is undetermined. V dropped 2 bases and J dropped 7 bases, with 11 bases sitting between them. The CDR3 spans 13 residues. Germline assignment: CDR1 SGHAT and CDR2 FQNNGV. For the CDR3, the DNA is TGTGCCAGCAGCTTAACCGTTACGGGTGGCTACACCTTC. Protein: CASSLTVTGGYTF.

This chain connects TRBV7-2 to TRBJ2-1, with D possibly being TRBD1 or TRBD2 (5 bases each). This CDR3 is 16 amino acids long. Trimming shortened V by 1 base and J by 7 bases, and 17 bases separated the two germline ends. Germline V gene data show CDR1 as SGHTA and CDR2 as FQGNSA. CDR3 residues: CASSLGHGTRGNEQFF. CDR3 sequence (DNA): TGTGCCAGCAGCTTAGGTCACGGGACCCGCGGGAATGAGCAGTTCTTC. Full variable domain (remainder filled in from reference TRBV7-2 and TRBJ2-1): GAGVSQSPSNKVTEKGKDVELRCDPISGHTALYWYRQSLGQGLEFLIYFQGNSAPDKSGLPSDRFSAERTGGSVSTLTIQRTQQEDSAVYLCASSLGHGTRGNEQFFGPGTRLTVL.

The rearrangement uses TRBV9 and TRBJ2-3; 9 bases agree with TRBD2. Per germline, CDR1 SGDLS and CDR2 YYNGEE. There are 16 residues in the CDR3. V lost 2 bases, J lost 2 bases, and 6 bases stayed unmatched. CDR3 nucleotide sequence: TGTGCCAGCAGCGTTGGGACTAGCCCTATCACAGATACGCAGTATTTT. Its protein product is CASSVGTSPITDTQYF. The entire variable domain, with the rest obtained from reference TRBV9 and TRBJ2-3, is as follows: DSGVTQTPKHLITATGQRVTLRCSPRSGDLSVYWYQQSLDQGLQFLIQYYNGEERAKGNILERFSAQQFPDLHSELNLSSLELGDSALYFCASSVGTSPITDTQYFGPGTRLTVL.

The chain recombines TRBV5-1 with TRBJ2-7, with TRBD1 matching over 7 bases. Unmatched junction bases numbered 7, after V lost 4 bases and J lost 3 bases. This CDR3 region has 14 residues. Germline CDR1 SGHRS, CDR2 YFSETQ. DNA of the CDR3: TGCGCCAGCAGCCCACGGACAGGAGGCTACGAGCAGTACTTC. It codes for CASSPRTGGYEQYF.

The chain has TRBV19 and TRBJ1-1; D remains ambiguous. The V end was cut by 3 bases, the J end by 2 bases, with 10 bases between. Per germline, CDR1 LNHDA and CDR2 SQIVND (reference sequence). The CDR3 contains 14 residues. The CDR3 here is CASSMWYLNTEAFF. CDR3 DNA sequence: TGTGCCAGTAGTATGTGGTATCTTAACACTGAAGCTTTCTTT.

The rearrangement uses TRBV27 and TRBJ2-4, with D perhaps matching TRBD1 (6 bases). There are 15 residues in the CDR3. Germline values: CDR1 MNHEY, CDR2 SMNVEV (reference sequence). V dropped 6 bases and J dropped 2 bases, with 14 bases sitting between them. Here the CDR3 reads CASRAFGQPKNIQYF. In DNA form, the CDR3 reads TGTGCCAGCAGGGCCTTCGGACAGCCCAAAAACATTCAGTACTTC.

This CDR3 reads CASSESVTGDEQYF. CDR3 bases: TGTGCCAGCAGCGAGTCAGTCACCGGGGACGAGCAGTACTTC. This rearrangement joins TRBV9 to TRBJ2-7; D perhaps matches TRBD2 (5 bases). Germline V gives CDR1 SGDLS, CDR2 YYNGEE. This CDR3 has 14 residues. The V gene lost 3 bases and the J gene lost 5 bases, with 15 bases spanning the gap.

The count of this clone is one. The rearrangement joins TRBV27 to TRBJ2-5; no definite D call. CDR3 length: 12 residues. Germline V gene data show CDR1 as MNHEY and CDR2 as SMNVEV (reference sequence). Between the trimmed V and J ends, which lost 5 bases and 3 bases, there was a span of 7 bases. DNA of the CDR3: TGTGCCAGCAGTACTGGGGAAGAGACCCAGTACTTC. Amino acids: CASSTGEETQYF.

The CDR3 is CASSVGGDQPQHF. The CDR3 coding sequence is TGTGCCAGCAGCGTTGGGGGAGATCAGCCCCAGCATTTT. The J gene is TRBJ1-5, the V gene TRBV28, with a tentative D call TRBD1 (5 bases). Trimming took 6 bases from V and 5 from J, leaving 11 bases between them. Germline CDR1 is MDHEN and CDR2 is SYDVKM. The CDR3 consists of 13 residues. Looking up the rest from reference TRBV28 and TRBJ1-5 gives the full variable domain: DVKVTQSSRYLVKRTGEKVFLECVQDMDHENMFWYRQDPGLGLRLIYFSYDVKMKEKGDIPEGYSVSREKKERFSLILESASTNQTSMYLCASSVGGDQPQHFGDGTRLSIL.

The rearrangement links TRBV7-9 to TRBJ1-1, with TRBD1 identical over 7 bases. Trimming removed 1 base from V and 0 bases from J; junction bases left unmatched: 2. The CDR3 consists of 15 residues. Germline CDR1 SEHNR, CDR2 FQNEAQ (reference sequence). The CDR3 DNA reads as TGTGCCAGCAGCTTAGGGCAGGGGGTGAACACTGAAGCTTTCTTT. This codes for CASSLGQGVNTEAFF.